This TCR beta chain came from a study of metastatic and nonmetastatic thyroid tumors. Looking at the study overall: Where malignant and benign thyroid patients were concerned, repertoires were compared across blood and tumor or nodule tissue.

The CDR3 spans 12 residues. Trimming left V 10 bases short and J 5 bases short, with 15 bases between. With MiXCR, TCRdb reprocessed the PCR reads. The sample yields roughly 23,000 clones, roughly 14% seen once. Before thyroid surgery, none of the patients had received any treatment. The V gene is TRBV12-3 or TRBV12-4, the J gene TRBJ2-7; TRBD1 is a possible D gene (6 bases). This receptor was taken from a female donor with papillary thyroid cancer or a benign thyroid nodule (not recorded which). Some clones in this sample may be carry-over from other donors' samples. Sequenced: tumor tissue. The CDR3 region is CAISRGRDEQYF. The CDR3 coding sequence is TGTGCCATAAGCAGGGGCCGCGACGAGCAGTACTTC.